This entry lists 17 T cell receptor beta chains sequenced from one sample in a study of technical replicates of blood from a handful of donors. Sequenced by immunoSEQ multiplex PCR; TCRdb stores in-frame clones only, minus some. The table lists approximately 75,000 clones, 81% of them singletons, with around 3.9% in the top ten. Sequences were obtained from PBMCs. The receptors shown here come from a human donor in good health. Some clones in this sample may be carry-over from other donors' samples.

This clone was detected once. The CDR3 nucleotides read TGTGCCAGCAGTTTAGGAGGGAAGCCCTACGAGCAGTACTTC. Protein product: CASSLGGKPYEQYF. The chain is built from TRBV28 and TRBJ2-7, with D maybe TRBD2 (6 bases). V was trimmed by 2 bases and J by 2 bases, leaving 10 bases between them. This CDR3 region has 14 residues. Germline CDR1 is MDHEN and CDR2 is SYDVKM.

The chain's CDR3 is CASSPGGTQANYGYTF. DNA for the CDR3: TGTGCCAGCAGCCCGGGGGGGACCCAAGCTAACTATGGCTACACCTTC. The chain has TRBV7-3 and TRBJ1-2; perhaps TRBD1 as D (5 bases). Trimming pared 5 bases from V and 0 bases from J, leaving 16 bases between. From germline, CDR1 is SGHTA and CDR2 FQGTGA. The CDR3 contains 16 residues.

This clone occurred once. The V gene is TRBV4-2, the J gene TRBJ2-7, with D hard to call. Trimming took 1 base from V and 10 from J, leaving 14 bases between them. The CDR3 consists of 13 residues. CDR1 LGHNA and CDR2 YNFKEQ come from the germline V gene. The CDR3 is CASSQGGNDPQYF. The CDR3 DNA sequence: TGTGCCAGCAGCCAAGGAGGTAATGACCCCCAGTACTTC.

This chain connects TRBV15 to TRBJ2-5; a possible D gene is TRBD2 (6 bases). Per the germline V gene, CDR1 is LNHNV and CDR2 is YYDKDF (reference sequence). The CDR3 runs to 14 residues. V was clipped by 1 base and J by 7 bases, with 13 bases between them. The CDR3 DNA is TGTGCCACCAGCAGAGGGGGGGTAGCTGCGACCCAGTACTTC. This translates into CATSRGGVAATQYF.

This sequence joins TRBV6-6 and TRBJ1-2; D gene uncertain. V gave up 6 bases and J gave up 1 base, with 18 bases separating them. Germline CDR1 MNHNY, CDR2 SVGAGI (reference sequence). There are 16 residues in the CDR3. The CDR3 loop is CASRSSGRPINYGYTF. The CDR3 DNA is TGTGCCAGCAGGTCCTCCGGCAGGCCAATTAACTATGGCTACACCTTC.

This chain joins TRBV6-1 and TRBJ2-3, with 7 bases that match TRBD2. J gave up 0 bases and V 4 bases, and 7 bases lay outside the gene matches. This CDR3 spans 16 amino acids. Germline V gene data show CDR1 as MNHNS and CDR2 as SASEGT. The CDR3: CASSVLTSRSTDTQYF. CDR3 nucleotides: TGTGCCAGCAGTGTCCTGACTAGCAGAAGCACAGATACGCAGTATTTT.

This clone was picked up one time. The genes are TRBV7-7 and TRBJ2-3; 8 bases line up with TRBD1. Germline loops: CDR1 SSHAT, CDR2 FNYEAQ (reference sequence). V was clipped by 5 bases and J by 0 bases; unmatched bases: 4. This CDR3 has 15 residues. The CDR3, as DNA: TGTGCCAGCAGCCGGACAGGGAGTAGCACAGATACGCAGTATTTT. Its translation is CASSRTGSSTDTQYF.

The chain carries TRBV19 and TRBJ2-1, with 7 positions matching TRBD1. The CDR3 is 14 amino acids. Per germline, CDR1 LNHDA and CDR2 SQIVND (reference sequence). V shed 7 bases, J shed 2 bases, and the junction held 5 bases outside the gene matches. As DNA, the CDR3 is TGTGCCAGTAATAGACAGGGTCCCTACAATGAGCAGTTCTTC. It specifies CASNRQGPYNEQFF. The full variable domain, in which reference TRBV19 and TRBJ2-1 provide the parts outside the CDR3, is DGGITQSPKYLFRKEGQNVTLSCEQNLNHDAMYWYRQDPGQGLRLIYYSQIVNDFQKGDIAEGYSVSREKKESFPLTVTSAQKNPTAFYLCASNRQGPYNEQFFGPGTRLTVL.

This chain links TRBV7-9 with TRBJ2-1; 7 bases map to TRBD2. Trimming took 6 bases from V and 5 from J; bases not matched to a gene: 7. Looked up from germline, CDR1 is SEHNR and CDR2 is FQNEAQ (reference sequence). The CDR3 length is 14 residues. CDR3 in amino acids: CASRVGAGDNEQFF. The CDR3 coding sequence is TGTGCCAGCAGAGTAGGGGCGGGGGACAATGAGCAGTTCTTC. Drawing the rest from reference TRBV7-9 and TRBJ2-1, the complete variable domain is DTGVSQNPRHKITKRGQNVTFRCDPISEHNRLYWYRQTLGQGPEFLTYFQNEAQLEKSRLLSDRFSAERPKGSFSTLEIQRTEQGDSAMYLCASRVGAGDNEQFFGPGTRLTVL.

The chain combines TRBV5-1 with TRBJ1-1; possibly TRBD1 for D (5 bases). V was shortened by 5 bases and J by 1 base, with 15 bases between the two germline ends. Germline values: CDR1 SGHRS, CDR2 YFSETQ. The length of the CDR3 is 15 residues. The CDR3 reads CASRRVGRGNTEAFF. For the CDR3, the DNA is TGCGCCAGCAGGCGCGTAGGGAGGGGGAACACTGAAGCTTTCTTT.

J is TRBJ2-1 and V is TRBV6-6; 8 positions agree with TRBD1. V dropped 0 bases and J dropped 7; count of bases not matched to a gene: 5. CDR1 and CDR2 from the germline V gene are MNHNY and SVGAGI (reference sequence). CDR3 size: 15 residues. CDR3 amino acids: CASSYSVQGANEQFF. In DNA, the CDR3 is TGTGCCAGCAGTTACTCGGTTCAGGGGGCAAATGAGCAGTTCTTC.

This chain joins TRBV11-2 and TRBJ2-1; weak D call: TRBD2 (7 bases). V dropped 6 bases and J dropped 4 bases, with 16 bases sitting between them. This CDR3 is 15 amino acids long. The V gene's germline CDR1 is SGHAT and CDR2 FQNNGV. The CDR3 nucleotides read TGTGCCAGCAGACCCCTGAGGGGGGGATACAATGAGCAGTTCTTC. Translating it yields CASRPLRGGYNEQFF. Full variable domain (outside the CDR3, taken from reference TRBV11-2 and TRBJ2-1): EAGVAQSPRYKIIEKRQSVAFWCNPISGHATLYWYQQILGQGPKLLIQFQNNGVVDDSQLPKDRFSAERLKGVDSTLKIQPAKLEDSAVYLCASRPLRGGYNEQFFGPGTRLTVL.

The chain's CDR3 is CASSVSGYEQYF. The DNA of the CDR3 is TGTGCCAGCAGTGTCTCAGGCTACGAGCAGTACTTC. This chain connects TRBV6-1 to TRBJ2-7; D unclear. Trimming removed 4 bases from V and 3 bases from J, with 7 bases in between. This CDR3 is built from 12 residues. CDR1 and CDR2 (germline): MNHNS, SASEGT.

This clone came up once. This chain connects TRBV7-6 to TRBJ1-1; D possibly corresponds to TRBD1 (6 bases). The CDR3 sequence is 15 residues long. Germline assignment: CDR1 SGHVS and CDR2 FNYEAQ. With 2 bases removed from V and 4 bases from J, the gap between germline ends came to 14 bases. The CDR3 DNA reads TGTGCCAGCAGCTTAACAATGGGGGCGCGCACTGAAGCTTTCTTT. Amino acid sequence: CASSLTMGARTEAFF.

Written as DNA, the CDR3 is TGTGCCAGCAGCAAAGCTTATCCAGGGGGTAGCACAGATACGCAGTATTTT. This gives the protein CASSKAYPGGSTDTQYF. The chain carries TRBV21-1 and TRBJ2-3; TRBD1, the table's D call, was not compared with the DNA. TRBV21-1 is described as a pseudogene. The CDR3 is 17 residues long.

The chain combines TRBV19 with TRBJ1-3; D is perhaps TRBD1 (5 bases). The CDR3 has 14 residues. Germline CDR1 and CDR2: LNHDA and SQIVND (reference sequence). Deletions cut 6 bases from V and 0 bases from J, with 9 bases between. DNA of the CDR3: TGTGCCAGTAGGGCGGGGCTCTCTGGAAACACCATATATTTT. It is translated as CASRAGLSGNTIYF.

The rearrangement uses TRBV19 and TRBJ2-2; tentatively, D is TRBD1 (6 bases). Trimming took off 1 base at V and 1 base at J, with 10 bases between the two ends. There are 16 residues in the CDR3. Germline V gene data show CDR1 as LNHDA and CDR2 as SQIVND (reference sequence). The CDR3 coding sequence is TGTGCCAGTAGTATAGGGAAGGGGGTGAACACCGGGGAGCTGTTTTTT. As protein: CASSIGKGVNTGELFF. Full variable domain (outside the CDR3, taken from reference TRBV19 and TRBJ2-2): DGGITQSPKYLFRKEGQNVTLSCEQNLNHDAMYWYRQDPGQGLRLIYYSQIVNDFQKGDIAEGYSVSREKKESFPLTVTSAQKNPTAFYLCASSIGKGVNTGELFFGEGSRLTVL.